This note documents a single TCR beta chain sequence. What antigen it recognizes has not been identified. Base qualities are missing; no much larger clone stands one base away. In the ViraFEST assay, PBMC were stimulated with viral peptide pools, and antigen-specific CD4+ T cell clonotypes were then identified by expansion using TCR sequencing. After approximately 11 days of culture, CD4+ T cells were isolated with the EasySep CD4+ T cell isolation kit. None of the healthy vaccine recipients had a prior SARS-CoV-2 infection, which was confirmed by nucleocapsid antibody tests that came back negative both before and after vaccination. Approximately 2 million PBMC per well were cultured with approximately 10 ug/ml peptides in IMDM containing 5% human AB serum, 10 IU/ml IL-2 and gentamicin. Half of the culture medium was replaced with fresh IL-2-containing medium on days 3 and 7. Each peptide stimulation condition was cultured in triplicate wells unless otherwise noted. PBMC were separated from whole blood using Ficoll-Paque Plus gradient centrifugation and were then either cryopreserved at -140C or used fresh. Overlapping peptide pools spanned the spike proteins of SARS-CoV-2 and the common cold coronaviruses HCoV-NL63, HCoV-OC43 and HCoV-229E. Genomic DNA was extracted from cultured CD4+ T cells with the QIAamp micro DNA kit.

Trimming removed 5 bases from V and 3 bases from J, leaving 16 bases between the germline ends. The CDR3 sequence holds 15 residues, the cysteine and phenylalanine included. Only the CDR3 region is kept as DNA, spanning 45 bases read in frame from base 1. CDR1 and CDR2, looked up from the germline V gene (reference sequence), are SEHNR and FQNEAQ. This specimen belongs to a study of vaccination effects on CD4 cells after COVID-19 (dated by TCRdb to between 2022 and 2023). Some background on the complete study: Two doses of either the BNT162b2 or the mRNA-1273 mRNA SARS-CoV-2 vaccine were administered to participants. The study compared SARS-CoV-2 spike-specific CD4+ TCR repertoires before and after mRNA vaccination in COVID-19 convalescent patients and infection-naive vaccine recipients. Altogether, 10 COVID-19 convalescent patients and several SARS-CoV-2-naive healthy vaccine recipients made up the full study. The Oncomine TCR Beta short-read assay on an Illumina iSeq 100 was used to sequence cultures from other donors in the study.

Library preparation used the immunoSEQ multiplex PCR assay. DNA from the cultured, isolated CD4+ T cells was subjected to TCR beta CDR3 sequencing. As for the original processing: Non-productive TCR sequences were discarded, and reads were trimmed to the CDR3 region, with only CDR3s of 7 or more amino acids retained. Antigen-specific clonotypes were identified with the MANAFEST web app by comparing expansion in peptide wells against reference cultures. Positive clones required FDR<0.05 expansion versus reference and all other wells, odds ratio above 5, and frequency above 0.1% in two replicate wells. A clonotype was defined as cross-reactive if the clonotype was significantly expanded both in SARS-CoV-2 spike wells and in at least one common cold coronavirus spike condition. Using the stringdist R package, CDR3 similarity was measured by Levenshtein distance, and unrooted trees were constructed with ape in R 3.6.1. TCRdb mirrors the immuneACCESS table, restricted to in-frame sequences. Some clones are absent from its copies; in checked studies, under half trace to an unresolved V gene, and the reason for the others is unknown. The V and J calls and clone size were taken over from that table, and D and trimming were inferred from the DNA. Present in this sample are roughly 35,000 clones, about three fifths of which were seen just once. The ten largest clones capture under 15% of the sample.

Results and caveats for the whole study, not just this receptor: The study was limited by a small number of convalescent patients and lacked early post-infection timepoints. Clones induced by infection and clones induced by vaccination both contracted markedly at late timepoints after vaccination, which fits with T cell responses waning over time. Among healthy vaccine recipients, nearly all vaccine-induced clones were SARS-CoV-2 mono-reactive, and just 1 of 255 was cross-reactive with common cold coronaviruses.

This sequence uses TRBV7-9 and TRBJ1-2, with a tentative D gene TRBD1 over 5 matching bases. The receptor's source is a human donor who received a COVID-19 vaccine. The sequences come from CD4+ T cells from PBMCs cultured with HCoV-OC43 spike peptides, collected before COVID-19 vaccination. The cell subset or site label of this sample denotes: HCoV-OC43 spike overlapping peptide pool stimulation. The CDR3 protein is CASSLGGDLDYGYTF. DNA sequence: TGTGCCAGCAGCCTCGGGGGGGACCTTGACTATGGCTACACCTTC.